The rows below give T cell receptor beta chains drawn from one sample of a study of OX40 agonist ivuxolimab in advanced cancers. Sequenced by immunoSEQ multiplex PCR; TCRdb stores in-frame clones only, minus some. The sample shows roughly 90,000 clones, 87% of them seen only once. The sample here was CD4+ or CD8+ T cells sorted from blood, taken in a trial of the OX40 agonist ivuxolimab. Receptors were obtained from an adult with an advanced solid tumor such as melanoma, head and neck, liver or kidney cancer. Each CDR3 is given with its conserved first and last residue. The order of the fields is CDR3 protein, CDR3 DNA, V gene, clone size, D gene, J gene. A D gene is named only where the DNA matches it firmly. A row's size may be missing; if present it is once, few, many or a size class.

CDR3aa: CASSPTIGTPYGYTF; CDR3nt: TGTGCCAGCAGCCCGACGATCGGGACTCCATATGGCTACACCTTC; v_gene: TRBV7-9; abundance: -; d_gene: -; j_gene: TRBJ1-2
CDR3aa: CASSPGQGLGETQYF; CDR3nt: TGTGCCAGCAGCCCGGGACAGGGGTTGGGAGAGACCCAGTACTTC; v_gene: TRBV9; abundance: -; d_gene: TRBD1; j_gene: TRBJ2-5
CDR3aa: CASSEVVFYEQYF; CDR3nt: TGTGCCAGCAGTGAGGTGGTTTTCTACGAGCAGTACTTC; v_gene: TRBV2; abundance: -; d_gene: -; j_gene: TRBJ2-7
CDR3aa: CASSLALGGRQFF; CDR3nt: TGTGCCAGCAGCTTAGCCCTTGGGGGAAGGCAGTTCTTC; v_gene: TRBV7-2; abundance: -; d_gene: -; j_gene: TRBJ2-1
CDR3aa: CASSFLRSTTGGELFF; CDR3nt: TGTGCCAGCAGTTTTCTTCGGAGTACGACAGGCGGGGAGCTGTTTTTT; v_gene: TRBV27; abundance: -; d_gene: -; j_gene: TRBJ2-2
CDR3aa: CASSPGAWGQGMGDTEAFF; CDR3nt: TGTGCCAGCTCACCAGGAGCCTGGGGACAGGGGATGGGAGACACTGAAGCTTTCTTT; v_gene: TRBV18; abundance: few; d_gene: TRBD1; j_gene: TRBJ1-1
CDR3aa: CASSPLGRHEAFF; CDR3nt: TGTGCCAGCTCACCACTGGGACGGCATGAAGCTTTCTTT; v_gene: TRBV18; abundance: -; d_gene: -; j_gene: TRBJ1-1
CDR3aa: CASSQDETSAYNSPLHF; CDR3nt: TGTGCCAGCAGCCAAGATGAGACCTCGGCCTATAATTCACCCCTCCACTTT; v_gene: TRBV14; abundance: -; d_gene: -; j_gene: TRBJ1-6
CDR3aa: CASRVTGEAYNEQFF; CDR3nt: TGTGCCAGCAGAGTAACAGGGGAGGCCTACAATGAGCAGTTCTTC; v_gene: TRBV6-5; abundance: -; d_gene: -; j_gene: TRBJ2-1
CDR3aa: CASSEGGEAFF; CDR3nt: TGTGCCAGCAGTGAGGGAGGTGAAGCTTTCTTT; v_gene: TRBV2; abundance: -; d_gene: -; j_gene: TRBJ1-1